A selection of T cell receptor beta chains follows, all from one sample in a study of T-cell memory formation after mild COVID-19. TCRdb re-derived calls from the 5' RACE reads in MiXCR, one entry per CDR3 protein. The sample yields 250,000 to 350,000 distinct CDR3 sequences, roughly 13% seen once. Input material: PBMCs or a T cell subset sorted from them (not recorded which). The receptors shown here come from a young man who had mild COVID-19 (a few samples of this study predate the infection). Cell type and time point are not known. Both conserved end residues are part of each CDR3. Fields, in order: clone size, V gene, D gene, J gene, CDR3 DNA, CDR3 protein. D genes are given only for firm matches. Not every row has a clone size; where given, it reads once, few, many or a size class.

abundance: NA; v_gene: TRBV13; d_gene: TRBD1; j_gene: TRBJ1-1; CDR3nt: TGTGCCAGCAGCCCTGAGAAGGGGGCTGGAGCTTTCTTT; CDR3aa: CASSPEKGAGAFF
abundance: many; v_gene: TRBV5-1; d_gene: TRBD1; j_gene: TRBJ1-1; CDR3nt: TGCGCCAGCAGCCGACAGGGGGGAGATACTGAAGCTTTCTTT; CDR3aa: CASSRQGGDTEAFF
abundance: few; v_gene: TRBV7-2; d_gene: NA; j_gene: TRBJ2-3; CDR3nt: TGTGCCAGCAGAACACAGGTGGGGGATACGCAGTATTTT; CDR3aa: CASRTQVGDTQYF
abundance: many; v_gene: TRBV29-1; d_gene: NA; j_gene: TRBJ2-7; CDR3nt: TGCAGCGCCGGGGACCGCCTCTACGAAGAGCAGTACTTC; CDR3aa: CSAGDRLYEEQYF
abundance: NA; v_gene: TRBV4-2; d_gene: TRBD1; j_gene: TRBJ1-1; CDR3nt: TGTGCCAGCAGCCCGGGGGACAGGGGATGGGCGAACACTGAAGCTTTCTTT; CDR3aa: CASSPGDRGWANTEAFF
abundance: NA; v_gene: TRBV5-6; d_gene: NA; j_gene: TRBJ2-1; CDR3nt: TGTGCCAGCAGCTTGTTCCTAGTGGGGCGTGGGCATGAGCAGTTCTTC; CDR3aa: CASSLFLVGRGHEQFF
abundance: NA; v_gene: TRBV20-1; d_gene: NA; j_gene: TRBJ2-2; CDR3nt: TGCAGTGCTAGACCCTCTGCTTTAAGGGGCAACACCGGGGAGCTGTTTTTT; CDR3aa: CSARPSALRGNTGELFF
abundance: NA; v_gene: TRBV20-1; d_gene: NA; j_gene: TRBJ1-2; CDR3nt: TGCAGTGCTAGCACACCCGCCGACTACACCTTC; CDR3aa: CSASTPADYTF
abundance: few; v_gene: TRBV20-1; d_gene: NA; j_gene: TRBJ1-5; CDR3nt: TGCAGTGCCATGGGCAGGGGATATAGCAATCAGCCCCAGCATTTT; CDR3aa: CSAMGRGYSNQPQHF
abundance: NA; v_gene: TRBV25-1; d_gene: NA; j_gene: TRBJ2-2; CDR3nt: TGTGCCAGCAGACGGCGTAACACCGGGGAGCTGTTTTTT; CDR3aa: CASRRRNTGELFF
abundance: NA; v_gene: TRBV29-1; d_gene: NA; j_gene: TRBJ2-3; CDR3nt: TGCAGCGTTGAACCGGGGCCTAGCACAGATACGCAGTATTTT; CDR3aa: CSVEPGPSTDTQYF
abundance: NA; v_gene: TRBV7-2; d_gene: NA; j_gene: TRBJ1-2; CDR3nt: TGTGCCAGCAGCATACAAGCTAACTATGGCTACACCTTC; CDR3aa: CASSIQANYGYTF
abundance: NA; v_gene: TRBV19; d_gene: NA; j_gene: TRBJ2-5; CDR3nt: TGTGCCACCTCGCCGACATATAAAGAGACCCAGTACTTC; CDR3aa: CATSPTYKETQYF
abundance: many; v_gene: TRBV11-2; d_gene: NA; j_gene: TRBJ1-1; CDR3nt: TGTGCCAGCAGCTCAAACGGGGGGGGCACTGAAGCTTTCTTT; CDR3aa: CASSSNGGGTEAFF
abundance: few; v_gene: TRBV5-1; d_gene: TRBD1; j_gene: TRBJ2-2; CDR3nt: TGCGCCAGCAGCCCTCGGACAGGGTCGGCCGGGGAGCTGTTTTTT; CDR3aa: CASSPRTGSAGELFF
abundance: NA; v_gene: TRBV4-1; d_gene: TRBD1; j_gene: TRBJ1-4; CDR3nt: TGCGCCAGCAGCCCGCTGGGACAGGGGGTTGTCGAAAAACTGTTTTTT; CDR3aa: CASSPLGQGVVEKLFF
abundance: NA; v_gene: TRBV13; d_gene: TRBD1; j_gene: TRBJ2-1; CDR3nt: TGTGCCAGCAGTCACAGGGGGCGAGAAGTCTACAATGAGCAGTTCTTC; CDR3aa: CASSHRGREVYNEQFF
abundance: NA; v_gene: TRBV11-2; d_gene: NA; j_gene: TRBJ2-5; CDR3nt: TGTGCCAGCAGCCCGCTCCAGGACCAAGAGACCCAGTACTTC; CDR3aa: CASSPLQDQETQYF
abundance: once; v_gene: TRBV6-2/TRBV6-3; d_gene: NA; j_gene: TRBJ2-5; CDR3nt: TGTGCCAGCAGACTTACTCTGCGGGCCCAAGAGACCCAGTACTTC; CDR3aa: CASRLTLRAQETQYF
abundance: few; v_gene: TRBV2; d_gene: NA; j_gene: TRBJ2-5; CDR3nt: TGTGCCAGCAGTGAACGCCTAGAGACCCAGTACTTC; CDR3aa: CASSERLETQYF
abundance: few; v_gene: TRBV20-1; d_gene: NA; j_gene: TRBJ2-3; CDR3nt: TGCAGTGCTAGTTGGGGGGATACGCAGTATTTT; CDR3aa: CSASWGDTQYF
abundance: NA; v_gene: TRBV9; d_gene: NA; j_gene: TRBJ2-7; CDR3nt: TGTGCCAGCAGCGTAGGGCCTCCGGTGGCATCCGGGGAGCAGTACTTC; CDR3aa: CASSVGPPVASGEQYF
abundance: few; v_gene: TRBV25-1; d_gene: NA; j_gene: TRBJ1-1; CDR3nt: TGTGCCAGCAGTGAATATAGTGTCAGATTGAACACTGAAGCTTTCTTT; CDR3aa: CASSEYSVRLNTEAFF
abundance: NA; v_gene: TRBV29-1; d_gene: TRBD2; j_gene: TRBJ2-1; CDR3nt: TGCAGCGGGGCAGGACTAGCGGGTTACAATGAGCAGTTCTTC; CDR3aa: CSGAGLAGYNEQFF
abundance: few; v_gene: TRBV7-6; d_gene: NA; j_gene: TRBJ2-5; CDR3nt: TGTGCCAGCAGCGCCTCCGACCGGTGGGGAGAGACCCAGTACTTC; CDR3aa: CASSASDRWGETQYF
abundance: NA; v_gene: TRBV7-9; d_gene: NA; j_gene: TRBJ1-1; CDR3nt: TGTGCCAGCAGCCCGCTGACAGGTCCTGAAGCTTTCTTT; CDR3aa: CASSPLTGPEAFF
abundance: few; v_gene: TRBV12-3/TRBV12-4; d_gene: TRBD2; j_gene: TRBJ2-1; CDR3nt: TGTGCCAGCAGTTTCCCGGGGGGTAGCTCCTACAATGAGCAGTTCTTC; CDR3aa: CASSFPGGSSYNEQFF
abundance: few; v_gene: TRBV5-1; d_gene: NA; j_gene: TRBJ1-2; CDR3nt: TGCGCCAGCAGCGAGGAGGGTACAGCTAACTATGGCTACACCTTC; CDR3aa: CASSEEGTANYGYTF
abundance: many; v_gene: TRBV10-3; d_gene: NA; j_gene: TRBJ2-2; CDR3nt: TGTGCCATCAGTGAGTACCCGCCGAACACCGGGGAGCTGTTTTTT; CDR3aa: CAISEYPPNTGELFF
abundance: few; v_gene: TRBV6-1; d_gene: NA; j_gene: TRBJ1-5; CDR3nt: TGTGCCAGCAGTGACCAGGGCCTACAGCCCCAGCATTTT; CDR3aa: CASSDQGLQPQHF
abundance: few; v_gene: TRBV20-1; d_gene: NA; j_gene: TRBJ2-3; CDR3nt: TGCAGTGCTGGGGGGATACCAAGCACAGATACGCAGTATTTT; CDR3aa: CSAGGIPSTDTQYF
abundance: few; v_gene: TRBV6-5; d_gene: NA; j_gene: TRBJ2-1; CDR3nt: TGTGCCAGCAGTCCCGGGACGGACGAGGTTGAGCAGTTCTTC; CDR3aa: CASSPGTDEVEQFF
abundance: NA; v_gene: TRBV4-3; d_gene: TRBD1; j_gene: TRBJ1-4; CDR3nt: TGCGCCAGCAGCCAATCTCCCCCGGGACAGGGGCCGGAAAAACTGTTTTTT; CDR3aa: CASSQSPPGQGPEKLFF
abundance: many; v_gene: TRBV4-2; d_gene: NA; j_gene: TRBJ2-7; CDR3nt: TGTGCCAGCAGCCAAGGGGATTGGTCAGAAAGAACCTACGAGCAGTACTTC; CDR3aa: CASSQGDWSERTYEQYF
abundance: many; v_gene: TRBV7-2; d_gene: NA; j_gene: TRBJ2-7; CDR3nt: TGTGCCAGCAGCCCAGGGGCCGACGAGCAGTACTTC; CDR3aa: CASSPGADEQYF